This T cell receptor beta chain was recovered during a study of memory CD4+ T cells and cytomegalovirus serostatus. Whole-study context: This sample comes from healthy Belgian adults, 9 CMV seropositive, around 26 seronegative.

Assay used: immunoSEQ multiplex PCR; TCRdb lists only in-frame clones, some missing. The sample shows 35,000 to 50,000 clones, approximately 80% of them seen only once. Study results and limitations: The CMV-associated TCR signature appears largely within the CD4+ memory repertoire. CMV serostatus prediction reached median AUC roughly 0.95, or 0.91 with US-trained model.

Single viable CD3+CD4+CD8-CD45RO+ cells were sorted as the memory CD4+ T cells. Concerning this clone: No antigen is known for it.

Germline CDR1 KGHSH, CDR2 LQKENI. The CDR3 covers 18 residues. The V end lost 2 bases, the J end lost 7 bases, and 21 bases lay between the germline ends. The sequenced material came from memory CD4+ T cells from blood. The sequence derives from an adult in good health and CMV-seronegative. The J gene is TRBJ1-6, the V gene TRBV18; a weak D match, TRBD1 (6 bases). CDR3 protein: CASSPRRQATLPNSPLHF. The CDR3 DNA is TGTGCCAGCTCACCAAGGAGACAGGCCACGCTACCCAATTCACCCCTCCACTTT. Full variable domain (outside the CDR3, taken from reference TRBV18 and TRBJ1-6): NAGVMQNPRHLVRRRGQEARLRCSPMKGHSHVYWYRQLPEEGLKFMVYLQKENIIDESGMPKERFSAEFPKEGPSILRIQQVVRGDSAAYFCASSPRRQATLPNSPLHFGNGTRLTVT.